This T cell receptor (beta chain) was sequenced in a study of breast tumors, draining lymph nodes, adjacent tissues. TCRdb re-called the multiplex PCR reads through MiXCR, storing one row per CDR3 protein. The repertoire holds over 10,000 distinct CDR3 sequences, 45% to 55% seen once, with about two fifths in the top ten. Germline V lookup: CDR1 DFQATT, CDR2 SNEGSKA (reference sequence). The CDR3 has 14 residues. V shed 1 base and J shed 7 bases, with 14 bases lying between them. The V call is TRBV20-1, the J call TRBJ1-5, with D possibly TRBD1 on 5 matching bases. The sample consisted of tumor-adjacent breast tissue. This sequence was found in a female donor with breast cancer. Some clones in this sample may be carry-over from other donors' samples. CDR3 DNA sequence: TGCAGTGCTAGAGCCCCTACAGGATCCCAGCCCCAGCATTTT. It translates to CSARAPTGSQPQHF.